A single sample is the source of the 22 T cell receptor beta chains below, sequenced in a study of blood T cell repertoires in COVID-19. This table comes from immunoSEQ multiplex PCR, and its TCRdb copy is limited to in-frame clones, with some not included. The repertoire includes some 190,000 clones, approximately 85% of them detected once, and 3% to 4% sits in the top ten. The specimen sequenced was peripheral blood. Source of these receptors: a man in his 60s with acute or convalescent COVID-19.

This chain connects TRBV2 to TRBJ1-5; TRBD1 matches 8 bases. The V gene's germline CDR1 is SNHLY and CDR2 FYNNEI. The V segment lost 11 bases and the J segment 7 bases; nucleotides outside the gene matches: 10. CDR3 length: 13 residues. CDR3 in amino acids: CACPRDRGQPQHF. DNA for the CDR3: TGTGCCTGCCCCCGAGACAGGGGCCAGCCCCAGCATTTT.

The chain carries TRBV6-6 and TRBJ1-5, with 11 bases identical to TRBD1. CDR1 and CDR2 from the germline V gene are MNHNY and SVGAGI (reference sequence). The CDR3 has 19 residues. V lost 5 bases, J lost 0 bases, and 12 bases stayed unmatched. CDR3 bases: TGTGCCAGCAGTCAAACGACCGGGACAGGGGGTTATAGCAATCAGCCCCAGCATTTT. Translated: CASSQTTGTGGYSNQPQHF.

The J gene is TRBJ1-5, the V gene TRBV6-5, with a tentative D call TRBD1 (5 bases). Deletions cut 2 bases from V and 4 bases from J, with 9 bases between. The CDR3 extends over 14 amino acids. Germline V gives CDR1 MNHEY, CDR2 SVGAGI. CDR3 protein: CASSYVSGNQPQHF. The CDR3 bases are TGTGCCAGCAGTTACGTGTCAGGGAATCAGCCCCAGCATTTT.

The rearrangement links TRBV27 to TRBJ1-2, with D perhaps matching TRBD1 (5 bases). Looked up from germline, CDR1 is MNHEY and CDR2 is SMNVEV (reference sequence). Trimming stripped 0 bases from V and 0 bases from J, with 20 bases between. CDR3 length equals 19 residues. The CDR3 sequence: CASSLSGSGGARANYGYTF. In DNA form, the CDR3 reads TGTGCCAGCAGTTTATCCGGCTCGGGTGGGGCCCGAGCTAACTATGGCTACACCTTC.

This chain joins TRBV11-3 and TRBJ2-2; 10 bases are shared with TRBD2. The ends lost 6 bases at V and 1 base at J; junction bases unmatched: 5. Germline CDR1 SGHNT, CDR2 YENEEA. The CDR3 is made up of 16 amino acids. CDR3 sequence: CASSPTSGVNTGELFF. The CDR3 DNA is TGTGCCAGCAGTCCAACTAGCGGGGTGAACACCGGGGAGCTGTTTTTT.

This clone has just a few counts. The chain combines TRBV6-5 with TRBJ1-2, with 8 bases matching TRBD1. Germline CDR1 and CDR2: MNHEY and SVGAGI. V lost 10 bases to trimming and J lost 3 bases; unmatched junction nucleotides: 13. The CDR3 length is 15 residues. CDR3 region: CATKGTGETYYGYTF. The CDR3 DNA follows: TGTGCCACCAAAGGGACAGGCGAAACCTACTATGGCTACACCTTC.

As concerns this clone: The identical CDR3 is also encoded by other nucleotide sequences in the sample. The V call is TRBV27, the J call TRBJ2-2; a possible D gene is TRBD1 (6 bases). Trimming took off 3 bases at V and 5 bases at J, with 7 bases between the two ends. The CDR3 is made up of 13 amino acids. Per the germline V gene, CDR1 is MNHEY and CDR2 is SMNVEV (reference sequence). For the CDR3, the DNA is TGTGCCAGCAGTTTCAGGGGTACCGGGGAGCTGTTTTTT. Its protein is CASSFRGTGELFF.

This sequence joins TRBV9 and TRBJ1-3; no clear D. This CDR3 is 16 amino acids long. Germline CDR1 and CDR2: SGDLS and YYNGEE. V lost 4 bases, J lost 0 bases, and 14 bases lay in between. The chain's CDR3 is CASSLPPGFSGNTIYF. The CDR3 DNA is TGTGCCAGCAGCTTGCCCCCAGGATTCTCTGGAAACACCATATATTTT.

The chain has TRBV7-2 and TRBJ2-7, with D unresolved. Between the trimmed V and J ends, which lost 6 bases and 7 bases, there was a span of 16 bases. The CDR3 runs to 13 residues. The germline CDR1 and CDR2 sequences are SGHTA and FQGNSA. CDR3 sequence (DNA): TGTGCCAGCAGGGTTTCACTACTACGGGAGCAGTACTTC. Translation gives CASRVSLLREQYF.

CDR3 sequence: CASSQDASGAGVYEQYF. The CDR3 region has the DNA TGTGCCAGCAGCCAAGATGCGAGCGGGGCTGGGGTCTACGAGCAGTACTTC. V usage is TRBV3-1 (or the pseudogene TRBV3-2) and J usage is TRBJ2-7; 7 nucleotides agree with TRBD2. Trimming cost V 0 bases and J 3 bases; bases outside gene matches: 11. From germline, CDR1 is LGHDT and CDR2 YNNKEL (reference sequence). This CDR3 spans 17 amino acids.

This chain joins TRBV4-3 and TRBJ1-2; 10 nucleotides match TRBD1. The CDR3 runs to 15 residues. Germline V lookup: CDR1 LGHNA, CDR2 YSLEER. Trimming removed 0 bases from V and 8 bases from J; junction bases left unmatched: 6. CDR3 nucleotide sequence: TGCGCCAGCAGCCAAGATCTCGGGACAGGGGTCGGCTACACCTTC. This sequence encodes CASSQDLGTGVGYTF.

This CDR3 is CATHPRTSGKTGELFF. In nucleotides, the CDR3 is TGTGCCACCCACCCTAGGACTAGCGGAAAAACCGGGGAGCTGTTTTTT. The chain links TRBV19 to TRBJ2-2; 10 nucleotides line up with TRBD2. Germline values: CDR1 LNHDA, CDR2 SQIVND (reference sequence). J lost 5 bases, V lost 10 bases, and 13 bases had no gene match. The CDR3 has 16 amino acids.

The genes are TRBV19 and TRBJ2-6; D possibly corresponds to TRBD1 (6 bases). The CDR3 extends over 16 amino acids. Germline V gene lookup returns CDR1 LNHDA and CDR2 SQIVND (reference sequence). Trimming removed 3 bases from V and 3 bases from J, with 12 bases in between. The CDR3 is CASSIDRSGGANVLTF. DNA for the CDR3: TGTGCCAGTAGTATCGACAGGAGTGGTGGGGCCAACGTCCTGACTTTC.

The V call is TRBV5-1, the J call TRBJ2-2; D is possibly TRBD2 (6 bases). This CDR3 has 14 amino acids. Germline V gene sequence: CDR1 SGHRS, CDR2 YFSETQ. Trimming took 4 bases from V and 1 from J, leaving 8 bases between them. The CDR3 nucleotides are TGCGCCAGCAGCCCGGGACTGAACACCGGGGAGCTGTTTTTT. Translating gives CASSPGLNTGELFF. The entire variable domain, with the rest obtained from reference TRBV5-1 and TRBJ2-2, is as follows: KAGVTQTPRYLIKTRGQQVTLSCSPISGHRSVSWYQQTPGQGLQFLFEYFSETQRNKGNFPGRFSGRQFSNSRSEMNVSTLELGDSALYLCASSPGLNTGELFFGEGSRLTVL.

V usage is TRBV6-5 and J usage is TRBJ1-4; D may be TRBD1 (5 bases). The CDR3 length is 14 residues. Germline V gene sequence: CDR1 MNHEY, CDR2 SVGAGI. Trimming took off 5 bases at V and 7 bases at J, with 14 bases between the two ends. CDR3 DNA: TGTGCCAGCAGTCAGGGAGGGACCGGTGAAAAACTGTTTTTT. It specifies CASSQGGTGEKLFF.

The chain combines TRBV7-2 with TRBJ1-4; TRBD1 matches 9 bases. The CDR3 is 15 amino acids. CDR1 and CDR2 (germline): SGHTA, FQGNSA. The ends lost 6 bases at V and 3 bases at J; junction bases unmatched: 5. The chain's CDR3 is CASRAGQGSNEKLFF. The DNA for the CDR3 is TGTGCCAGCAGAGCAGGACAGGGGTCTAATGAAAAACTGTTTTTT.

The CDR3 bases are TGTGCCAGCAGCTTAACCACAGGTATCCGGGAGACCCAGTACTTC. Translating gives CASSLTTGIRETQYF. The chain combines TRBV11-2 with TRBJ2-5; D is perhaps TRBD1 (5 bases). V lost 2 bases and J 5 bases, leaving 15 bases between the germline ends. Germline assignment: CDR1 SGHAT and CDR2 FQNNGV. This CDR3 has 15 residues.

The chain has TRBV5-1 and TRBJ2-6; TRBD2 agrees at 8 bases. Germline assignment: CDR1 SGHRS and CDR2 YFSETQ. The CDR3 length is 20 residues. J was trimmed by 0 bases and V by 3 bases; bases with no gene match: 14. The CDR3 sequence is CASSSTSGGAGRSGANVLTF. The DNA of the CDR3 is TGCGCCAGCAGCTCAACCAGCGGGGGCGCCGGTCGCTCTGGGGCCAACGTCCTGACTTTC.

The chain carries TRBV13 and TRBJ1-6, with 8 bases aligning to TRBD1. V lost 0 bases and J lost 0; bases outside the gene matches: 4. Germline CDR1 and CDR2: PRHDT and FYEKMQ (reference sequence). This CDR3 has 18 amino acids. As DNA, the CDR3 is TGTGCCAGCAGCTTAGGCCGACAGGGGAGCTCCTATAATTCACCCCTCCACTTT. It is translated as CASSLGRQGSSYNSPLHF.

The V and J genes are TRBV7-2 and TRBJ2-5; D is unresolved. Trimming stripped 2 bases from V and 2 bases from J, with 6 bases between. This CDR3 has 13 residues. Germline V CDR1 and CDR2: SGHTA, FQGNSA. The CDR3 spells CASSLPEQETQYF. The CDR3, as DNA: TGTGCCAGCAGCTTACCCGAGCAAGAGACCCAGTACTTC.

This clone was counted a single time. The rearrangement links TRBV2 to TRBJ1-6; D is ambiguous. V lost 5 bases and J lost 10, with 18 bases in between. This CDR3 has 15 amino acids. In germline, CDR1 is SNHLY, CDR2 FYNNEI. The CDR3 loop reads CASSRAEAGESPLHF. The CDR3 nucleotides are TGTGCCAGCAGTAGGGCCGAGGCCGGGGAATCACCCCTCCACTTT. The complete variable domain, with remaining parts taken from reference TRBV2 and TRBJ1-6, reads EPEVTQTPSHQVTQMGQEVILRCVPISNHLYFYWYRQILGQKVEFLVSFYNNEISEKSEIFDDQFSVERPDGSNFTLKIRSTKLEDSAMYFCASSRAEAGESPLHFGNGTRLTVT.

The rearrangement uses TRBV7-8 and TRBJ2-6; tentatively, D is TRBD1 (6 bases). Per the germline V gene, CDR1 is SGHVS and CDR2 is FQNEAQ. The CDR3 totals 16 residues. The V gene lost 5 bases and the J gene lost 1 base, with 12 bases spanning the gap. CDR3 loop: CASSPLTGSGANVLTF. Written as DNA, the CDR3 is TGTGCCAGCAGCCCCTTGACAGGTTCTGGGGCCAACGTCCTGACTTTC.